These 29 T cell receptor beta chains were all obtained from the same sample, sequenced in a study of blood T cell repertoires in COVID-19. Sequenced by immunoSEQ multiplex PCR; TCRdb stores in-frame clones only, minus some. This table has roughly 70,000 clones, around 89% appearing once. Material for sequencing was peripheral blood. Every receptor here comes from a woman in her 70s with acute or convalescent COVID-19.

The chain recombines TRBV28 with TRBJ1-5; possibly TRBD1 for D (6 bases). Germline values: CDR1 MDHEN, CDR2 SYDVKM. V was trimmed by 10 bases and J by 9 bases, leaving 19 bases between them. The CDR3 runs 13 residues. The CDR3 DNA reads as TGTGCCACTCGGGACAAAGGTAAACGGCCCCAGCATTTT. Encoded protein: CATRDKGKRPQHF.

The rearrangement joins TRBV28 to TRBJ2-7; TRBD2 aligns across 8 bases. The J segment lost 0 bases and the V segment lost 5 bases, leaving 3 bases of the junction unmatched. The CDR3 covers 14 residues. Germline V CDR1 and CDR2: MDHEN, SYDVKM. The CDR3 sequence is CASSPGGGSYEQYF. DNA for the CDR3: TGTGCCAGCAGTCCCGGGGGGGGCTCCTACGAGCAGTACTTC.

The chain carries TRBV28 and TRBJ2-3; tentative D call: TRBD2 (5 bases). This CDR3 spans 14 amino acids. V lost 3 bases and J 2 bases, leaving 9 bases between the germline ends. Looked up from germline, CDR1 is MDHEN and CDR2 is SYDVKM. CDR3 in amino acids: CASSFGESTDTQYF. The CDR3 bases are TGTGCCAGCAGTTTTGGGGAGTCCACAGATACGCAGTATTTT.

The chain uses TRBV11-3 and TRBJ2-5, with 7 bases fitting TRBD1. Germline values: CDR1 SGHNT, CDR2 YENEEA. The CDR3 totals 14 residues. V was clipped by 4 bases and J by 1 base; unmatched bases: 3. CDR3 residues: CASSSGTAQETQYF. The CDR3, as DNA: TGTGCCAGCAGCTCCGGGACAGCCCAAGAGACCCAGTACTTC.

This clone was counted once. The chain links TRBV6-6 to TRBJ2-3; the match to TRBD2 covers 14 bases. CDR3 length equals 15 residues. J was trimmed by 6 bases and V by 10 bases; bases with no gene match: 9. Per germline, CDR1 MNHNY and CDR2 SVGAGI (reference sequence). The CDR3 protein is CAISRLAGGRDTQYF. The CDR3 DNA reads TGTGCCATCTCTCGACTAGCGGGGGGGCGGGATACGCAGTATTTT.

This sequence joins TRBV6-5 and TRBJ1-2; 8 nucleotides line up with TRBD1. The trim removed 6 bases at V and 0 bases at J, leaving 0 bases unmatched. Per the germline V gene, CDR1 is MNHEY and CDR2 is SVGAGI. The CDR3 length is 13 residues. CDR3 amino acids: CASRGQANYGYTF. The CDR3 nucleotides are TGTGCCAGCAGGGGACAGGCTAACTATGGCTACACCTTC.

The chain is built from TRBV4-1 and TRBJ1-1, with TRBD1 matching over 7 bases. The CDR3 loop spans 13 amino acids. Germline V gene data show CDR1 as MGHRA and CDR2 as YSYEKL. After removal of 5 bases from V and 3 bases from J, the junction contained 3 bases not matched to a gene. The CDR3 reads CASSSDRDTEAFF. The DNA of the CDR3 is TGCGCCAGCAGCTCCGACAGGGACACTGAAGCTTTCTTT.

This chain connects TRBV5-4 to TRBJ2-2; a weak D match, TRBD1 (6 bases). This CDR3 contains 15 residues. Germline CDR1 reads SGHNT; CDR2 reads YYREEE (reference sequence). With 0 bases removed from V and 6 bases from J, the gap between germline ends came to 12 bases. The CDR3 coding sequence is TGTGCCAGCAGCTTGGAAGGGGACAAGCCCGGGGAGCTGTTTTTT. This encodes CASSLEGDKPGELFF. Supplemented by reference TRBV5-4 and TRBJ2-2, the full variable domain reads ETGVTQSPTHLIKTRGQQVTLRCSSQSGHNTVSWYQQALGQGPQFIFQYYREEENGRGNFPPRFSGLQFPNYSSELNVNALELDDSALYLCASSLEGDKPGELFFGEGSRLTVL.

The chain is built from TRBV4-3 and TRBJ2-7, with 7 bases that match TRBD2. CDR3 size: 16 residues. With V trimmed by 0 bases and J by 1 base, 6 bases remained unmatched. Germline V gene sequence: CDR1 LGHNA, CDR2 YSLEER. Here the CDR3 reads CASSQDAASGSYEQYF. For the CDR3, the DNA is TGCGCCAGCAGCCAAGATGCGGCTAGCGGTTCCTACGAGCAGTACTTC.

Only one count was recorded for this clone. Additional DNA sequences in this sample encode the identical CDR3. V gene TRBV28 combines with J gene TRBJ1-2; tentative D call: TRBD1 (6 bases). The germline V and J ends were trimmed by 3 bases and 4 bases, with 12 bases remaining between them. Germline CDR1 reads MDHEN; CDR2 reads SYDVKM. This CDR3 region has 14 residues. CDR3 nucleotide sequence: TGTGCCAGCAGTTTGGGGGCAGGGCTCTATGGCTACACCTTC. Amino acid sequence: CASSLGAGLYGYTF.

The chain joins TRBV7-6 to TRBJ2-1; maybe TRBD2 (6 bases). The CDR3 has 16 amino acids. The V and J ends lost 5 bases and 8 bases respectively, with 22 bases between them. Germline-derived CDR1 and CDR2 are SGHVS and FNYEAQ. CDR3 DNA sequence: TGTGCCAGCAGCCCCCGCGTAACGGGAGTTAGGGATGAGCAGTTCTTC. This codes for CASSPRVTGVRDEQFF.

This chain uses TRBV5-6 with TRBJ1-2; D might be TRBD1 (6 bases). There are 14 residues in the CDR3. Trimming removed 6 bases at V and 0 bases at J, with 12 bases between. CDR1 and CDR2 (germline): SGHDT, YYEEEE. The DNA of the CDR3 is TGTGCCAGCATCTTTGGGACAACTAACTATGGCTACACCTTC. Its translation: CASIFGTTNYGYTF.

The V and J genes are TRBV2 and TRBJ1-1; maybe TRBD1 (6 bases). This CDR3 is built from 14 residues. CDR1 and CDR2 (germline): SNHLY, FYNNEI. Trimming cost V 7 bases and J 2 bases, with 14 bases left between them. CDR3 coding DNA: TGTGCCAGCACCTACAGGGAAATCAACACTGAAGCTTTCTTT. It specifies CASTYREINTEAFF.

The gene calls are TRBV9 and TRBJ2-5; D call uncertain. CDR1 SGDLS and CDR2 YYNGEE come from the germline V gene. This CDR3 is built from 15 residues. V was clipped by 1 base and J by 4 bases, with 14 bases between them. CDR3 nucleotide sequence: TGTGCCAGCAGCGTATCTGGCGGTTTAGGAGAGACCCAGTACTTC. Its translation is CASSVSGGLGETQYF.

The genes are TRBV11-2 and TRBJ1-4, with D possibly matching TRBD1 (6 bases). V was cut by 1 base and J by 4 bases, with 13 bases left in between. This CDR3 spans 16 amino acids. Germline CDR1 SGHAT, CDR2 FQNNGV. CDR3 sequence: CASSLGLKGDNEKLFF. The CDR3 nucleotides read TGTGCCAGCAGCTTAGGGTTGAAGGGGGATAATGAAAAACTGTTTTTT.

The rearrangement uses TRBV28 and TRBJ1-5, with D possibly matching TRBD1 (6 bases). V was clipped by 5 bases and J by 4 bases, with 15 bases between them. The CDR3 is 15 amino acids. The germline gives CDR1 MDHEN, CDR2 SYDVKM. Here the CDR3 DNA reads TGTGCCAGCAGTGACAGGTGGTCAAGGAATCAGCCCCAGCATTTT. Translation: CASSDRWSRNQPQHF.

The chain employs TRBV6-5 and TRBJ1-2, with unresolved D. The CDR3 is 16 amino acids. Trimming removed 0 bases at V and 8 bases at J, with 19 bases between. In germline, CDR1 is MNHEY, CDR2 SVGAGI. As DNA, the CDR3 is TGTGCCAGCAGTTACTCGAGACGGCCTACTATGTCAGGCTACACCTTC. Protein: CASSYSRRPTMSGYTF.

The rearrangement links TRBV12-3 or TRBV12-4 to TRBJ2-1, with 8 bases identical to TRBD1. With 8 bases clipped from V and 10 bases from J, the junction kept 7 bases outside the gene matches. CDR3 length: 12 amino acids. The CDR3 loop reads CASGTGGWEQFF. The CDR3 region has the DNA TGTGCCAGCGGTACAGGGGGGTGGGAGCAGTTCTTC.

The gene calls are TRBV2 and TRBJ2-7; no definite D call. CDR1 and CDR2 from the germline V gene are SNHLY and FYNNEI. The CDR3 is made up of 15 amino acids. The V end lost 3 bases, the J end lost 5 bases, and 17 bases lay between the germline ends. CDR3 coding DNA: TGTGCCAGCAGTGACCCCGCCCTACTAAAAAACGAGCAGTACTTC. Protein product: CASSDPALLKNEQYF.

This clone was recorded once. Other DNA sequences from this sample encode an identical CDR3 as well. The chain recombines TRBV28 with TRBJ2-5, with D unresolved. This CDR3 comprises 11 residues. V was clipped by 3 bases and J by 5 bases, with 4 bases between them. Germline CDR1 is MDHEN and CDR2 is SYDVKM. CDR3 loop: CASSFRETQYF. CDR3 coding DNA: TGTGCCAGCAGTTTCCGGGAGACCCAGTACTTC.

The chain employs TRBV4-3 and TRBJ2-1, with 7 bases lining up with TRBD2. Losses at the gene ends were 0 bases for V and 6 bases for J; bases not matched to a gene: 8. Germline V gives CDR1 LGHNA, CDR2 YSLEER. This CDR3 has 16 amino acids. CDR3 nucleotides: TGCGCCAGCAGCCAAGAGAGGGTAGGGAGGGGCAATGAGCAGTTCTTC. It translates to CASSQERVGRGNEQFF.

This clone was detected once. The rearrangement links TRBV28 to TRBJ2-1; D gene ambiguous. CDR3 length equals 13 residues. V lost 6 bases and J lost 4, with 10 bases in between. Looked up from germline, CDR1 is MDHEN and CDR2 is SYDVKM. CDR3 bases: TGTGCCAGCAGGGGTAGCAGATACAATGAGCAGTTCTTC. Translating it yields CASRGSRYNEQFF.

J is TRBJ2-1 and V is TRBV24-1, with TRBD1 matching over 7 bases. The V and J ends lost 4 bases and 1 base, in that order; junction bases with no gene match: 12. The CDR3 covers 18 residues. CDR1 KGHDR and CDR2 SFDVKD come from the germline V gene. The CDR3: CATSDPRTGLGSYNEQFF. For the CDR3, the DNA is TGTGCCACCAGTGACCCCCGGACAGGTTTGGGGTCCTACAATGAGCAGTTCTTC.

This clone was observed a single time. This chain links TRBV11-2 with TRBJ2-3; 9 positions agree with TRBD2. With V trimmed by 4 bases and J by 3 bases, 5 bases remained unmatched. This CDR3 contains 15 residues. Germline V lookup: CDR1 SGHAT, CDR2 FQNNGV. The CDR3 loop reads CASSSGTSKTDTQYF. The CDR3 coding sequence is TGTGCCAGCAGCTCCGGGACTAGCAAAACAGATACGCAGTATTTT.

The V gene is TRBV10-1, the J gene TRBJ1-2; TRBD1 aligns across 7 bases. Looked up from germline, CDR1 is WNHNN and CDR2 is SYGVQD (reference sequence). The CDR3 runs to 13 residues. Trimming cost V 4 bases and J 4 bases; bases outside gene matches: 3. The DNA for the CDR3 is TGCGCCAGCAGTGGGCGGACAGGCTATGGCTACACCTTC. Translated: CASSGRTGYGYTF.

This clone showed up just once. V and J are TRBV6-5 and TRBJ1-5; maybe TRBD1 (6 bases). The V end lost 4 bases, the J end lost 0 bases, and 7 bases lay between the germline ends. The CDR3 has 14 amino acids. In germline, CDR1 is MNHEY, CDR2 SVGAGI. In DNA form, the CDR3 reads TGTGCCAGCAGTTTCAGGGGTAGCAATCAGCCCCAGCATTTT. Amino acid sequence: CASSFRGSNQPQHF.

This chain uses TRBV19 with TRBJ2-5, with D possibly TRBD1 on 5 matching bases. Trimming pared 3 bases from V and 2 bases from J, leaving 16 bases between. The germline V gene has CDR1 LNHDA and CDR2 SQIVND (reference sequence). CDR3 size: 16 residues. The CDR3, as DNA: TGTGCCAGTAGTATTCTGGTCGACAGAACACAAGAGACCCAGTACTTC. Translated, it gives CASSILVDRTQETQYF.

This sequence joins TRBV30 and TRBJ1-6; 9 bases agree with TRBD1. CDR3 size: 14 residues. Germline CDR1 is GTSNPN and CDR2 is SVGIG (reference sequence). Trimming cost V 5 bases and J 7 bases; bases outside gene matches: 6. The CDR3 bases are TGTGCCTGGGGACAGGGGTTTGGGAATTCACCCCTCCACTTT. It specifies CAWGQGFGNSPLHF.

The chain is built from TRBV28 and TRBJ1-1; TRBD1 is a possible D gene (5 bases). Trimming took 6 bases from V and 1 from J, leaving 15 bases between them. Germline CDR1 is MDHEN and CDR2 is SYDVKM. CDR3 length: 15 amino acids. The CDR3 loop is CASRKIQGPNTEAFF. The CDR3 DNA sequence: TGTGCCAGCAGAAAAATCCAGGGTCCGAACACTGAAGCTTTCTTT.